The 17 T cell receptor beta chains presented below share a single source sample, sequenced in a study of blood T cell repertoires in COVID-19. Sequenced by immunoSEQ multiplex PCR; TCRdb stores in-frame clones only, minus some. The data show approximately 89,000 clones, nearly 95% seen once. The sample consisted of peripheral blood. All receptors derive from a human donor with active COVID-19. The donor label of this sample is uncertain.

Written as DNA, the CDR3 is TGTGCCAGCAGCTCTCAGACAGGGAGCGACGAGCAGTACTTC. Encoded protein: CASSSQTGSDEQYF. This chain connects TRBV5-4 to TRBJ2-7, with TRBD1 matching over 7 bases. The germline CDR1 and CDR2 sequences are SGHNT and YYREEE (reference sequence). V gave up 3 bases and J gave up 5 bases; unmatched junction bases: 8. This CDR3 has 14 residues.

The rearrangement links TRBV5-1 to TRBJ1-1; D is possibly TRBD1 (6 bases). V lost 1 base and J lost 6, with 43 bases in between. CDR1 is SGHRS and CDR2 is YFSETQ in the germline V gene. CDR3 size: 24 residues. CDR3 amino acids: CASSLPIVALQGSGYSEEPSEAFF. CDR3 bases: TGCGCCAGCAGCTTGCCGATCGTAGCCCTACAGGGCTCGGGATACAGTGAAGAACCCTCTGAAGCTTTCTTT.

The V call is TRBV6-5, the J call TRBJ1-2; 9 bases match TRBD1. Germline trimming cut 5 bases from V and 6 bases from J; bases unmatched to any gene: 4. CDR1 is MNHEY and CDR2 is SVGAGI in the germline V gene. The CDR3 is made up of 13 amino acids. The CDR3 nucleotides read TGTGCCAGCAGTCGGGACAGGGATAATGGCTACACCTTC. This translates into CASSRDRDNGYTF.

The rearrangement joins TRBV9 to TRBJ1-1, with D perhaps matching TRBD1 (5 bases). The CDR3 loop spans 13 amino acids. V was shortened by 4 bases and J by 7 bases, with 14 bases between the two germline ends. Germline loops: CDR1 SGDLS, CDR2 YYNGEE. This CDR3 reads CASSPGDSNEAFF. In DNA form, the CDR3 reads TGTGCCAGCAGCCCAGGAGACAGCAATGAAGCTTTCTTT.

The J gene is TRBJ2-7, the V gene TRBV7-9; 8 bases fit TRBD1. Germline loops: CDR1 SEHNR, CDR2 FQNEAQ (reference sequence). J lost 3 bases, V lost 2 bases, and 3 bases had no gene match. The CDR3 runs 14 residues. The CDR3 reads CASSLQGAVYEQYF. The DNA for the CDR3 is TGTGCCAGCAGCTTACAGGGGGCGGTCTACGAGCAGTACTTC.

V gene TRBV7-9 combines with J gene TRBJ2-3; 12 bases agree with TRBD2. Germline CDR1 is SEHNR and CDR2 is FQNEAQ (reference sequence). The CDR3 totals 17 residues. Germline trimming cut 5 bases from V and 1 base from J; bases unmatched to any gene: 7. The CDR3 DNA follows: TGTGCCAGCAGCGCTCGACTAGCGGGGGAACGCACAGATACGCAGTATTTT. Residues: CASSARLAGERTDTQYF.

This clone appeared a single time. V is TRBV28 and J is TRBJ2-2; D perhaps matches TRBD2 (6 bases). Deletions cut 6 bases from V and 6 bases from J, with 17 bases between. CDR1 and CDR2 from the germline V gene are MDHEN and SYDVKM. CDR3 length: 15 residues. The CDR3 loop reads CASRPGTWEPGELFF. The CDR3 DNA sequence: TGTGCCAGCAGGCCCGGGACTTGGGAACCCGGGGAGCTGTTTTTT.

CDR3 bases: TGTGCCAGCAGCACCCCCCCGCCAGGGGGCCATGGCTACACCTTC. This sequence encodes CASSTPPPGGHGYTF. This sequence joins TRBV6-2 or TRBV6-3 and TRBJ1-2; 8 bases agree with TRBD1. This CDR3 comprises 15 residues. Germline V CDR1 and CDR2: MNHEY, SVGEGT. Trimming removed 6 bases from V and 6 bases from J; junction bases left unmatched: 12.

The chain uses TRBV28 and TRBJ2-5, with 8 bases matching TRBD2. V lost 5 bases to trimming and J lost 5 bases; unmatched junction nucleotides: 13. Germline values: CDR1 MDHEN, CDR2 SYDVKM. This CDR3 comprises 16 residues. The CDR3 sequence: CASSPPSGTRRETQYF. DNA for the CDR3: TGTGCCAGCAGTCCTCCCTCCGGGACTAGAAGGGAGACCCAGTACTTC.

V and J are TRBV19 and TRBJ1-5; the D gene is possibly TRBD1 (5 bases). The CDR3 has 12 residues. The V gene's germline CDR1 is LNHDA and CDR2 SQIVND (reference sequence). V lost 5 bases to trimming and J lost 9 bases, with 11 bases between them. As DNA, the CDR3 is TGTGCCAGTAGTCAGGGTGGGCCGCCCCAGCATTTT. Residues: CASSQGGPPQHF.

Only one count was recorded for this clone. The V and J genes are TRBV28 and TRBJ1-5; D gene unclear. The CDR3 totals 14 residues. Germline V gene data show CDR1 as MDHEN and CDR2 as SYDVKM. With 4 bases removed from V and 4 bases from J, the gap between germline ends came to 11 bases. The chain's CDR3 is CASSSDMGNQPQHF. The CDR3 coding sequence is TGTGCCAGCAGTTCAGACATGGGTAATCAGCCCCAGCATTTT.

The gene calls are TRBV28 and TRBJ2-5; 11 positions match TRBD1. Trimming cost V 6 bases and J 2 bases; bases outside gene matches: 5. The CDR3 extends over 15 amino acids. CDR1 MDHEN and CDR2 SYDVKM come from the germline V gene. The CDR3 region is CASSWDRGYQETQYF. CDR3 sequence (DNA): TGTGCCAGCAGCTGGGACAGGGGGTATCAAGAGACCCAGTACTTC.

The chain employs TRBV18 and TRBJ2-5; D might be TRBD2 (6 bases). This CDR3 contains 14 residues. Germline V gene data show CDR1 as KGHSH and CDR2 as LQKENI. Trimming shortened V by 3 bases and J by 1 base, and 9 bases separated the two germline ends. The CDR3 DNA reads TGTGCCAGCTCACCGACTAGTTCCCAAGAGACCCAGTACTTC. Protein sequence: CASSPTSSQETQYF.

In its sample, this clone was seen once. The chain is built from TRBV5-1 and TRBJ2-2; 8 bases align to TRBD1. CDR1 SGHRS and CDR2 YFSETQ come from the germline V gene. CDR3 length equals 16 residues. Trimming took 2 bases from V and 3 from J; bases not matched to a gene: 6. CDR3 in amino acids: CASSFSVTGDTGELFF. CDR3 DNA sequence: TGCGCCAGCAGCTTCTCGGTGACAGGGGACACCGGGGAGCTGTTTTTT.

The chain recombines TRBV3-1 (or the pseudogene TRBV3-2) with TRBJ2-7; 8 nucleotides align to TRBD1. Germline-derived CDR1 and CDR2 are LGHDT and YNNKEL (reference sequence). This CDR3 contains 14 residues. The trim removed 4 bases at V and 2 bases at J, leaving 4 bases unmatched. CDR3: CASSPQGDTYEQYF. As DNA, the CDR3 is TGTGCCAGCAGCCCACAGGGGGACACCTACGAGCAGTACTTC.

The V and J genes are TRBV5-1 and TRBJ1-3; D might be TRBD1 (6 bases). CDR1 and CDR2 (germline): SGHRS, YFSETQ. The CDR3 consists of 15 residues. Trimming shortened V by 3 bases and J by 1 base, and 11 bases separated the two germline ends. As DNA, the CDR3 is TGCGCCAGCAGCTGGACACAGGGATCTGGAAACACCATATATTTT. It specifies CASSWTQGSGNTIYF.

The rearrangement joins TRBV10-1 to TRBJ2-1, with 13 bases fitting TRBD2. V was clipped by 6 bases and J by 7 bases; unmatched bases: 6. Germline assignment: CDR1 WNHNN and CDR2 SYGVQD (reference sequence). CDR3 length equals 15 residues. CDR3 nucleotides: TGCGCCAGCAGCTTACTAGCGGGAGGGTATAATGAGCAGTTCTTC. Its translation: CASSLLAGGYNEQFF.